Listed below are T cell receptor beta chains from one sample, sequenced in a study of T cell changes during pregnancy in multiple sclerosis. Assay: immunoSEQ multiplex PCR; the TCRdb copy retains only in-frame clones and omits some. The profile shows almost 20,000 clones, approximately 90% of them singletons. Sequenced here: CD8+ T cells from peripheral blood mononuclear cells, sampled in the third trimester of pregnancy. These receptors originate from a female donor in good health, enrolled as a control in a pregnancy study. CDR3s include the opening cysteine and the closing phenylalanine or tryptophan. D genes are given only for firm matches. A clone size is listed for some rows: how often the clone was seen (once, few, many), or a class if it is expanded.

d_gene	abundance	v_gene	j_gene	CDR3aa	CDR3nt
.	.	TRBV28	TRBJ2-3	CASSLEGEGRDTQYF	TGTGCCAGCAGTTTAGAGGGGGAAGGTCGAGATACGCAGTATTTT
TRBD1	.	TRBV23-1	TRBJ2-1	CASRPRGTGWDNEQFF	TGCGCCAGCAGACCTCGGGGGACAGGGTGGGACAATGAGCAGTTCTTC
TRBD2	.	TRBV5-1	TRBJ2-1	CASSLALAGHEQFF	TGCGCCAGCAGCTTGGCCTTAGCGGGACATGAGCAGTTCTTC
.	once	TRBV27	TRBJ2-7	CASSFSSSYEQYF	TGTGCCAGCAGTTTTTCGTCGTCCTACGAGCAGTACTTC
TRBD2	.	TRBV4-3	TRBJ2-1	CASSQGQRELDEQFF	TGCGCCAGCAGCCAAGGACAGCGGGAGTTGGATGAGCAGTTCTTC
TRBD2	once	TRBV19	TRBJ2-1	CASSIGVGLAGVHEQFF	TGTGCCAGTAGTATAGGGGTGGGACTAGCGGGGGTTCATGAGCAGTTCTTC
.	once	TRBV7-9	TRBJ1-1	CASSLGETEAFF	TGTGCCAGCAGCTTAGGGGAGACTGAAGCTTTCTTT
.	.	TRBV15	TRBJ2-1	CATSSLYTGIYNEQFF	TGTGCCACCAGCAGTCTTTACACCGGGATTTACAATGAGCAGTTCTTC
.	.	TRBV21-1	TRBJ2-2	CASSIHTIRDTGELFF	TGTGCCAGCAGCATACATACCATTCGGGACACCGGGGAGCTGTTTTTT
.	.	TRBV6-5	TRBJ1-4	CASSRRGQVQEKLFF	TGTGCCAGCAGTCGGAGGGGCCAGGTTCAGGAAAAACTGTTTTTT
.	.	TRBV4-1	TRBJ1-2	CASSQETSGIYGYTF	TGCGCCAGCAGCCAAGAGACTTCAGGGATCTATGGCTACACCTTC
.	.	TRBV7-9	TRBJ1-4	CASSITSRGSEKLFF	TGTGCCAGCAGCATAACCTCACGGGGGTCTGAAAAACTGTTTTTT
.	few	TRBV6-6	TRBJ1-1	CASSQPGGNTEAFF	TGTGCCAGCAGCCAACCGGGGGGGAACACTGAAGCTTTCTTT
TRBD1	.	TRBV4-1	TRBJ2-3	CASSQWAGTGGRGQYF	TGCGCCAGCAGCCAATGGGCCGGGACAGGGGGCCGGGGGCAGTATTTT
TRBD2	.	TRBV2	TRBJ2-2	CASSETLAGGHSGELFF	TGTGCCAGCAGTGAAACCCTGGCGGGGGGGCATAGCGGGGAGCTGTTTTTT
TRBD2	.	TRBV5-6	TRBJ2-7	CASSLGLAGIYEQYF	TGTGCCAGCAGCTTGGGCCTAGCGGGGATCTACGAGCAGTACTTC
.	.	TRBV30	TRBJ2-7	CAWKERLASPLYEQYF	TGTGCCTGGAAAGAGAGGCTAGCCTCCCCCCTGTACGAGCAGTACTTC
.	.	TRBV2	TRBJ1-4	CASREYERGIEKLFF	TGTGCCAGCAGGGAGTATGAGCGAGGGATAGAAAAACTGTTTTTT
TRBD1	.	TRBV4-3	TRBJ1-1	CASSQHLDREVMNTEAFF	TGCGCCAGCAGCCAACACTTAGACAGGGAGGTCATGAACACTGAAGCTTTCTTT
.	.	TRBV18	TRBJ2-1	CASSPPSGSSYNEQFF	TGTGCCAGCTCACCACCTTCCGGGAGCTCCTACAATGAGCAGTTCTTC
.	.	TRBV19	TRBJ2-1	CASSLSGPGNEQFF	TGTGCCAGTAGTCTTAGCGGACCTGGGAATGAGCAGTTCTTC
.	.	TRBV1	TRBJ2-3	CTSTPSGGSTDTQYF	TGCACCAGCACCCCTAGCGGGGGGAGCACAGATACGCAGTATTTT
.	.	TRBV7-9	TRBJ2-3	CASSSNRGGGTDTQYF	TGTGCCAGCAGCTCCAACAGGGGGGGCGGCACAGATACGCAGTATTTT
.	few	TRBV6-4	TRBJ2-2	CASSGTNTGELFF	TGTGCCAGCAGTGGGACAAACACCGGGGAGCTGTTTTTT
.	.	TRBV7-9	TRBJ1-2	CASSLVGTNGYTF	TGTGCCAGCAGCTTAGTCGGGACAAATGGCTACACCTTC
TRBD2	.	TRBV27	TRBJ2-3	CASSLPSTSGGPRDTQYF	TGTGCCAGCAGTTTACCCTCGACTAGCGGGGGACCACGCGATACGCAGTATTTT
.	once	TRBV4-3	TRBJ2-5	CASSKRRVGTQYF	TGCGCCAGCAGCAAGCGTAGAGTTGGGACCCAGTACTTC
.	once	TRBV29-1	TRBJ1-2	CSVWLGSFFDYGYTF	TGCAGCGTTTGGCTGGGCAGTTTCTTTGACTATGGCTACACCTTC
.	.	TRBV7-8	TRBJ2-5	CASSLGQRTRETQYF	TGTGCCAGCAGCTTGGGTCAGAGGACTCGGGAAACCCAGTACTTC
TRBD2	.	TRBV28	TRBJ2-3	CASSTSGTRLTDTQYF	TGTGCCAGCAGTACTTCCGGGACTAGACTCACAGATACGCAGTATTTT
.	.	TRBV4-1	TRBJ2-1	CASSQDMGSGNEQFF	TGCGCCAGCAGCCAAGATATGGGGAGCGGTAATGAGCAGTTCTTC
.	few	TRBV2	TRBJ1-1	CAIHQAFF	TGTGCCATCCATCAAGCTTTCTTT
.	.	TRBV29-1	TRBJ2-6	CSVWTGANVLTF	TGCAGCGTTTGGACAGGGGCCAACGTCCTGACTTTC
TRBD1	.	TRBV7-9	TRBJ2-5	CASSLITGVHQETQYF	TGTGCCAGCAGCTTAATTACAGGGGTCCACCAAGAGACCCAGTACTTC
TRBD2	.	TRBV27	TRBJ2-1	CASSLAVGWGTINEQFF	TGTGCCAGCAGTTTAGCGGTGGGCTGGGGGACTATCAATGAGCAGTTCTTC
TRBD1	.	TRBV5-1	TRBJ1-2	CASRDGQGASLIYGYTF	TGCGCCAGCAGAGATGGACAGGGGGCATCACTAATCTATGGCTACACCTTC
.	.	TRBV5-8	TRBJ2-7	CASSLAGVLRTYEQYF	TGTGCCAGCAGCTTGGCCGGTGTGCTGCGCACCTACGAGCAGTACTTC
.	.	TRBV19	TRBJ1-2	CASSIPQATGRMFGYTF	TGTGCCAGTAGTATACCTCAGGCTACAGGGCGGATGTTTGGCTACACCTTC
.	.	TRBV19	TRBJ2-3	CASRVFAASTDTQYF	TGTGCCAGTAGGGTCTTTGCGGCGAGCACAGATACGCAGTATTTT
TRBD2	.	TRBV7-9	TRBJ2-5	CATQRGSGETQYF	TGTGCCACCCAGCGGGGGTCGGGGGAGACCCAGTACTTC
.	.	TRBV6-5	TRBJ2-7	CASSYGLLSSYEQYF	TGTGCCAGCAGTTACGGGCTTTTGAGCTCCTACGAGCAGTACTTC
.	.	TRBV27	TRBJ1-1	CASRFNQENTEAFF	TGTGCCAGCAGATTCAATCAGGAGAACACTGAAGCTTTCTTT
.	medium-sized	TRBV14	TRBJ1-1	CASSPPGALYTEAFF	TGTGCCAGCAGCCCCCCAGGGGCACTCTACACTGAAGCTTTCTTT
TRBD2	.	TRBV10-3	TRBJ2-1	CAIRPGTSGSDEQFF	TGTGCCATCAGACCTGGGACTAGCGGGAGTGATGAGCAGTTCTTC
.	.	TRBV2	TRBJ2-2	CASSGPSANTGELFF	TGTGCCAGCAGTGGCCCGAGCGCGAACACCGGGGAGCTGTTTTTT